The 30 T cell receptor beta chains given below trace back to one sample, sequenced in a study of PD-1 blockade in classical Hodgkin lymphoma. The method was immunoSEQ multiplex PCR; TCRdb's version includes in-frame clones alone and lacks a portion of them. The sample holds some 30,000 clones, around three quarters seen once. Specified time point: cycle 4 day 1 (C4D1), after 6 weeks of nivolumab. After autologous stem cell transplantation all patients relapsed, and prior brentuximab vedotin exposure differed between cohorts. The material sequenced was peripheral blood mononuclear cells (PBMCs), taken before the fourth cycle of nivolumab. Receptor source: a human donor with classical Hodgkin lymphoma.

The chain combines TRBV5-1 with TRBJ1-1; D unclear. Germline loops: CDR1 SGHRS, CDR2 YFSETQ. V gave up 1 base and J gave up 1 base, with 5 bases separating them. The length of the CDR3 is 13 residues. DNA for the CDR3: TGCGCCAGCAGCTTGAGGCCGAACACTGAAGCTTTCTTT. Encoded protein: CASSLRPNTEAFF.

The chain uses TRBV30 and TRBJ1-2; D is unresolved. The CDR3 loop spans 10 amino acids. V dropped 3 bases and J dropped 5 bases, with 4 bases sitting between them. Germline values: CDR1 GTSNPN, CDR2 SVGIG (reference sequence). The CDR3 DNA follows: TGTGCCTGGAGGGAATATGGCTACACCTTC. It encodes CAWREYGYTF.

DNA for the CDR3: TGTGCCAGCTCACCCTACGTAGCGGGAGTAGGGTCCTACGAGCAGTACTTC. Amino acid sequence: CASSPYVAGVGSYEQYF. This sequence joins TRBV18 and TRBJ2-7, with TRBD2 matching 9 bases. The CDR3 loop spans 17 amino acids. Germline values: CDR1 KGHSH, CDR2 LQKENI. The V gene end was trimmed by 3 bases and the J gene end by 1 base; junction bases not matched to a gene: 10.

The V gene is TRBV11-1, the J gene TRBJ2-7; no firm D call. The length of the CDR3 is 14 residues. Germline CDR1 is SGHAT and CDR2 is FQDESV (reference sequence). V lost 3 bases and J 1 base, leaving 10 bases between the germline ends. DNA for the CDR3: TGTGCCAGCAGCTTCTTAGTCCAGTCCTACGAGCAGTACTTC. Encoded protein: CASSFLVQSYEQYF.

The rearrangement joins TRBV5-1 to TRBJ2-3; D is undetermined. Germline V lookup: CDR1 SGHRS, CDR2 YFSETQ. There are 13 residues in the CDR3. The V and J ends lost 7 bases and 6 bases respectively, with 15 bases between them. DNA for the CDR3: TGCGCCAGCTGGCAAGGCCCCAGGGATACGCAGTATTTT. Translated: CASWQGPRDTQYF.

The chain is built from TRBV28 and TRBJ2-7; 7 bases line up with TRBD1. Germline V gene sequence: CDR1 MDHEN, CDR2 SYDVKM. The CDR3 covers 12 residues. J lost 7 bases, V lost 6 bases, and 6 bases had no gene match. The CDR3 spells CASSAPGGEQYF. The CDR3 coding sequence is TGTGCCAGCAGCGCCCCAGGGGGAGAGCAGTACTTC.

The J gene is TRBJ2-1, the V gene TRBV4-2; D may be TRBD1 or TRBD2 (5 bases each). This CDR3 contains 16 residues. V was trimmed by 4 bases and J by 0 bases, leaving 13 bases between them. Germline-derived CDR1 and CDR2 are LGHNA and YNFKEQ. CDR3 DNA: TGTGCCAGCAGCCCTCGGGGCGTGAGCTCCTACAATGAGCAGTTCTTC. It translates to CASSPRGVSSYNEQFF.

The rearrangement joins TRBV4-2 to TRBJ2-3; D is unclear. CDR1 LGHNA and CDR2 YNFKEQ come from the germline V gene. Trimming removed 4 bases at V and 0 bases at J, with 8 bases between. This CDR3 spans 14 amino acids. The CDR3 loop is CASSPLVSTDTQYF. In nucleotides, the CDR3 is TGTGCCAGCAGCCCCTTAGTGAGCACAGATACGCAGTATTTT.

The chain employs TRBV6-6 and TRBJ2-7, with 7 bases identical to TRBD2. This CDR3 has 15 residues. The germline V gene has CDR1 MNHNY and CDR2 SVGAGI (reference sequence). V lost 1 base, J lost 2 bases, and 5 bases stayed unmatched. This chain's CDR3 is CASSYWASGTYEQYF. CDR3 in DNA: TGTGCCAGCAGTTACTGGGCTAGCGGTACCTACGAGCAGTACTTC.

The gene calls are TRBV11-2 and TRBJ2-1, with 15 bases that match TRBD2. This CDR3 region has 20 residues. Unmatched junction bases numbered 9, after V lost 0 bases and J lost 3 bases. Germline V CDR1 and CDR2: SGHAT, FQNNGV. The CDR3 DNA reads TGTGCCAGCAGCTTAGATCACCCGGGACTAGCGGGGGGTTTCTACAATGAGCAGTTCTTC. Translation gives CASSLDHPGLAGGFYNEQFF.

The V and J genes are TRBV15 and TRBJ1-4; D unclear. Trimming took off 9 bases at V and 2 bases at J, with 16 bases between the two ends. The germline V gene has CDR1 LNHNV and CDR2 YYDKDF (reference sequence). This CDR3 has 15 amino acids. The CDR3 nucleotides are TGTGCCACGACCTTGGGAGGGTGGACTAATGAAAAACTGTTTTTT. Translating it yields CATTLGGWTNEKLFF. Drawing the rest from reference TRBV15 and TRBJ1-4, the complete variable domain is DAMVIQNPRYQVTQFGKPVTLSCSQTLNHNVMYWYQQKSSQAPKLLFHYYDKDFNNEADTPDNFQSRRPNTSFCFLDIRSPGLGDTAMYLCATTLGGWTNEKLFFGSGTQLSVL.

For the CDR3, the DNA is TGTGCCAGCAGTCTCCGACAGACTTCCTGGGGCACTGAAGCTTTCTTT. It yields the protein CASSLRQTSWGTEAFF. V is TRBV27 and J is TRBJ1-1; tentatively, D is TRBD1 (5 bases). Germline CDR1 is MNHEY and CDR2 is SMNVEV (reference sequence). This CDR3 has 16 residues. V gave up 5 bases and J gave up 4 bases, with 20 bases separating them.

The V call is TRBV7-9, the J call TRBJ1-2; D is undetermined. The CDR3 length is 15 residues. The germline CDR1 and CDR2 sequences are SEHNR and FQNEAQ (reference sequence). Trimming shortened V by 3 bases and J by 0 bases, and 11 bases separated the two germline ends. The CDR3 region is CASSFVGNTNYGYTF. The DNA for the CDR3 is TGTGCCAGCAGCTTTGTAGGGAACACTAACTATGGCTACACCTTC.

V and J are TRBV14 and TRBJ1-1; D is unresolved. Trimming took off 4 bases at V and 0 bases at J, with 9 bases between the two ends. The CDR3 sequence is 14 residues long. The germline V gene encodes CDR1 SGHDN and CDR2 FVKESK. The CDR3 coding sequence is TGTGCCAGCAGCCTGGCGGGTATGAACACTGAAGCTTTCTTT. Translation: CASSLAGMNTEAFF.

The chain uses TRBV7-2 and TRBJ2-7; no clear D. From germline, CDR1 is SGHTA and CDR2 FQGNSA. Trimming took off 2 bases at V and 4 bases at J, with 9 bases between the two ends. CDR3 size: 13 residues. CDR3 amino acids: CASSLNQAYEQYF. CDR3 in DNA: TGTGCCAGCAGCTTAAATCAGGCTTACGAGCAGTACTTC.

This clone has more than one count but fewer than ten. The chain couples TRBV7-3 to TRBJ1-2; weak D call: TRBD1 (5 bases). CDR3 size: 14 residues. Trimming took 6 bases from V and 0 from J, leaving 11 bases between them. The germline CDR1 and CDR2 sequences are SGHTA and FQGTGA. CDR3 protein: CASSPDSSNYGYTF. In DNA, the CDR3 is TGTGCCAGCAGTCCCGACAGCTCTAACTATGGCTACACCTTC.

On this clone: The germline gene is not matched at one end of the junction; a read error may be the cause. The chain joins TRBV7-7 to TRBJ2-1; D is possibly TRBD2 (6 bases). Germline CDR1 SSHAT, CDR2 FNYEAQ (reference sequence). CDR3 length: 13 residues. The CDR3 DNA is TGTGCTAGCAGCTTAGCGGACTACAATGAGCAGTTCTTC. Translation: CASSLADYNEQFF.

V gene TRBV11-3 combines with J gene TRBJ2-1; D is possibly TRBD1 or TRBD2 (5 bases each). V was pared by 6 bases and J by 5 bases, with 17 bases between. This CDR3 region has 15 residues. CDR1 is SGHNT, CDR2 YENEEA, per germline. CDR3: CASRLGGGRDNEQFF. CDR3 in DNA: TGTGCCAGCAGGCTAGGAGGAGGCAGGGACAATGAGCAGTTCTTC.

The chain combines TRBV4-1 with TRBJ2-3, with 9 bases that match TRBD2. The CDR3 sequence is 16 residues long. The germline CDR1 and CDR2 sequences are MGHRA and YSYEKL. The junction had 8 bases not matched to a gene; V was cut back by 0 bases and J by 7 bases. The CDR3 here is CASSQDEAGGVYTQYF. The CDR3 DNA reads as TGCGCCAGCAGCCAAGACGAAGCGGGAGGAGTTTATACGCAGTATTTT.

The chain employs TRBV6-5 and TRBJ2-7; 12 bases agree with TRBD2. Trimming took 6 bases from V and 3 from J; bases not matched to a gene: 3. The CDR3 is made up of 14 amino acids. The germline V gene encodes CDR1 MNHEY and CDR2 SVGAGI. CDR3 amino acids: CASRLAGGLYEQYF. The DNA of the CDR3 is TGTGCCAGCAGGCTAGCGGGAGGGCTCTACGAGCAGTACTTC.

This clone came up a few times. The V call is TRBV27, the J call TRBJ2-3; 11 nucleotides line up with TRBD2. CDR1 and CDR2 from the germline V gene are MNHEY and SMNVEV (reference sequence). The CDR3 runs to 15 residues. Trimming removed 5 bases from V and 3 bases from J; junction bases left unmatched: 4. The CDR3 sequence is CASSPLAGATDTQYF. The DNA of the CDR3 is TGTGCCAGCAGTCCACTAGCGGGAGCGACAGATACGCAGTATTTT.

The rearrangement links TRBV2 to TRBJ1-2; TRBD1 aligns across 8 bases. In germline, CDR1 is SNHLY, CDR2 FYNNEI. The CDR3 covers 15 residues. V dropped 6 bases and J dropped 4; count of bases not matched to a gene: 10. The CDR3 bases are TGTGCCAGCAGCCCCCGTGGACAGGGCTTCTATGGCTACACCTTC. Amino acids: CASSPRGQGFYGYTF.

The chain recombines TRBV7-2 with TRBJ1-4; D is ambiguous. The V gene lost 5 bases and the J gene lost 14 bases, with 15 bases spanning the gap. Germline lookup yields CDR1 SGHTA and CDR2 FQGNSA. This CDR3 comprises 12 residues. The CDR3 bases are TGTGCCAGCAGCCTTGACTTATCGGGTCTGTTTTTT. Translating it yields CASSLDLSGLFF.

The chain has TRBV7-6 and TRBJ2-1; tentatively, D is TRBD2 (6 bases). Deletions cut 4 bases from V and 0 bases from J, with 10 bases between. This CDR3 comprises 15 residues. The germline V gene encodes CDR1 SGHVS and CDR2 FNYEAQ. CDR3 protein: CASSSRGSSYNEQFF. The CDR3 DNA sequence: TGTGCCAGCAGCTCCCGGGGGAGCTCCTACAATGAGCAGTTCTTC.

This chain joins TRBV2 and TRBJ2-7; D not resolved. CDR3 size: 11 residues. V was clipped by 6 bases and J by 4 bases, with 7 bases between them. The germline V gene has CDR1 SNHLY and CDR2 FYNNEI. CDR3 in amino acids: CASSVLYEQYF. For the CDR3, the DNA is TGTGCCAGCAGCGTACTATACGAGCAGTACTTC.

V and J are TRBV7-9 and TRBJ1-5, with 7 bases lining up with TRBD1. CDR3 size: 15 residues. CDR1 is SEHNR, CDR2 FQNEAQ, per germline (reference sequence). J lost 3 bases, V lost 5 bases, and 7 bases had no gene match. In nucleotides, the CDR3 is TGTGCCAGCAGCCCCTCTGGGACAGACAATCAGCCCCAGCATTTT. Protein product: CASSPSGTDNQPQHF. The full variable domain, completed using reference TRBV7-9 and TRBJ1-5, is DTGVSQNPRHKITKRGQNVTFRCDPISEHNRLYWYRQTLGQGPEFLTYFQNEAQLEKSRLLSDRFSAERPKGSFSTLEIQRTEQGDSAMYLCASSPSGTDNQPQHFGDGTRLSIL.

The rearrangement joins TRBV5-6 to TRBJ2-1; tentative D call: TRBD1 (7 bases). Germline V gives CDR1 SGHDT, CDR2 YYEEEE. V was clipped by 1 base and J by 3 bases, with 11 bases between them. This CDR3 comprises 15 residues. Written as DNA, the CDR3 is TGTGCCAGCAGCTTGTGGCAGGGGGGCTACAATGAGCAGTTCTTC. Amino acid sequence: CASSLWQGGYNEQFF.

The chain links TRBV7-6 to TRBJ1-2, with unresolved D. The CDR3 length is 14 residues. The germline gives CDR1 SGHVS, CDR2 FNYEAQ. Between the trimmed V and J ends, which lost 5 bases and 0 bases, there was a span of 10 bases. CDR3 sequence (DNA): TGTGCCAGCAGCCGGGAGATAGCTAACTATGGCTACACCTTC. Protein product: CASSREIANYGYTF.

The chain carries TRBV7-9 and TRBJ1-3; 10 bases align to TRBD1. V trimming: 5 bases; J trimming: 5 bases; junction bases outside the gene matches: 6. The CDR3 sequence is 15 residues long. Germline V gene data show CDR1 as SEHNR and CDR2 as FQNEAQ (reference sequence). The CDR3 DNA is TGTGCCAGCAGCCCACCGACAGGGGGCAGAAACACCATATATTTT. Translating it yields CASSPPTGGRNTIYF. Combining the CDR3 with reference TRBV7-9 and TRBJ1-3 gives the whole variable domain DTGVSQNPRHKITKRGQNVTFRCDPISEHNRLYWYRQTLGQGPEFLTYFQNEAQLEKSRLLSDRFSAERPKGSFSTLEIQRTEQGDSAMYLCASSPPTGGRNTIYFGEGSWLTVV.

This clone was seen a single time. This sequence joins TRBV4-2 and TRBJ2-7; the match to TRBD1 covers 7 bases. Trimming at V came to 1 base and at J to 5 bases, leaving 17 bases not matched to a gene. This CDR3 comprises 18 residues. Germline CDR1 reads LGHNA; CDR2 reads YNFKEQ. CDR3 protein: CASSQVAGGGGGVNEQYF. The CDR3 DNA follows: TGTGCCAGCAGCCAAGTCGCAGGGGGTGGGGGTGGAGTAAACGAGCAGTACTTC.